The 10 T cell receptor beta chains below come from one sample, sequenced in a study of T cell responses to AZD1222 COVID-19 vaccine. Here immunoSEQ multiplex PCR was the method, and the copy in TCRdb shows in-frame clones only, minus some. The sample lists fewer than 100,000 clones, about 85% occurring once. Material: peripheral blood, obtained on day 0 of AZD1222 vaccination. These receptors all stem from an adult in good health.

The chain couples TRBV9 to TRBJ2-2; TRBD1 aligns across 8 bases. The CDR3 totals 16 residues. Germline CDR1 is SGDLS and CDR2 is YYNGEE. With V trimmed by 2 bases and J by 11 bases, 14 bases remained unmatched. As DNA, the CDR3 is TGTGCCAGCAGCGTCGGATTAGGACAGGGCCCCTTAGAGCTGTTTTTT. It codes for CASSVGLGQGPLELFF.

The chain links TRBV7-2 to TRBJ2-5; D remains unclear. Germline V gene lookup returns CDR1 SGHTA and CDR2 FQGNSA. V was shortened by 1 base and J by 7 bases, with 10 bases between the two germline ends. CDR3 length: 13 amino acids. The CDR3 here is CASSLEASGTQYF. CDR3 DNA sequence: TGTGCCAGCAGCTTAGAAGCCTCGGGGACCCAGTACTTC.

The chain has TRBV4-1 and TRBJ2-7; 9 bases are a match to TRBD2. V was clipped by 4 bases and J by 2 bases; unmatched bases: 9. The germline V gene encodes CDR1 MGHRA and CDR2 YSYEKL. The CDR3 runs to 16 residues. The chain's CDR3 is CASSLEGSGGPYEQYF. In DNA, the CDR3 is TGCGCCAGCAGCCTGGAGGGTAGCGGGGGCCCCTACGAGCAGTACTTC.

This clone was seen just once. The chain is built from TRBV30 and TRBJ2-3, with 9 positions matching TRBD2. Germline CDR1 is GTSNPN and CDR2 is SVGIG (reference sequence). V trimming: 3 bases; J trimming: 3 bases; junction bases outside the gene matches: 7. CDR3 length: 15 amino acids. CDR3 protein: CAWRHQRGVTDTQYF. The CDR3 region has the DNA TGTGCCTGGAGGCACCAGCGGGGGGTGACAGATACGCAGTATTTT.

V and J are TRBV28 and TRBJ1-2; D may be TRBD1 (6 bases). Between the trimmed V and J ends, which lost 6 bases and 8 bases, there was a span of 28 bases. The V gene's germline CDR1 is MDHEN and CDR2 SYDVKM. This CDR3 is 17 amino acids long. In DNA, the CDR3 is TGTGCCAGCAGCTTAGAGGGTTCGTGGGACAACCTCGAAGGCTACACCTTC. Translating it yields CASSLEGSWDNLEGYTF.

The rearrangement uses TRBV7-8 and TRBJ1-4; D is perhaps TRBD1 (6 bases). The CDR3 covers 14 residues. V was cut by 5 bases and J by 11 bases, with 18 bases left in between. CDR1 is SGHVS and CDR2 is FQNEAQ in the germline V gene. The CDR3 DNA sequence: TGTGCCAGCAGCCCCTTTGGCAACAGGGAGAAACTGTTTTTT. It codes for CASSPFGNREKLFF.

This clone showed up just once. The rearrangement links TRBV28 to TRBJ2-7; perhaps D is TRBD1 or TRBD2 (7 bases each). There are 14 residues in the CDR3. Germline-derived CDR1 and CDR2 are MDHEN and SYDVKM. V gave up 2 bases and J gave up 5 bases, with 13 bases separating them. Written as DNA, the CDR3 is TGTGCCAGCAGTTTAGGCGCAGGGGGGGACGAGCAGTACTTC. Translating gives CASSLGAGGDEQYF.

This clone was observed a few times. The chain joins TRBV24-1 to TRBJ2-7; 10 bases map to TRBD2. J gave up 3 bases and V 3 bases, and 7 bases lay outside the gene matches. Germline values: CDR1 KGHDR, CDR2 SFDVKD. The CDR3 extends over 16 amino acids. CDR3 protein: CATSDPSGGRNYEQYF. The DNA of the CDR3 is TGTGCCACCAGTGATCCTAGCGGGGGCCGGAACTACGAGCAGTACTTC.

The rearrangement links TRBV5-4 to TRBJ1-2; the match to TRBD1 covers 7 bases. CDR3 length equals 14 residues. CDR1 and CDR2 from the germline V gene are SGHNT and YYREEE (reference sequence). After removal of 0 bases from V and 5 bases from J, the junction contained 4 bases not matched to a gene. The CDR3 reads CASSLAVQGYGYTF. The CDR3 coding sequence is TGTGCCAGCAGCTTGGCCGTACAGGGGTATGGCTACACCTTC.

The CDR3 DNA sequence: TGTGCCAGCAGTTTAAGACAGGGAGGGTATAATTCACCCCTCCACTTT. Protein product: CASSLRQGGYNSPLHF. V gene TRBV27 combines with J gene TRBJ1-6; 7 bases are a match to TRBD1. The CDR3 has 16 amino acids. After removal of 2 bases from V and 4 bases from J, the junction contained 5 bases not matched to a gene. The germline V gene has CDR1 MNHEY and CDR2 SMNVEV (reference sequence).